Listed below are T cell receptor beta chains from one sample, sequenced in a study of T cell responses to AZD1222 COVID-19 vaccine. Clones were read by immunoSEQ multiplex PCR, and TCRdb kept only the in-frame ones, dropping some. Seen in this sample are over 130,000 clones; the ten most common clones hold about 2.2%. Source material: peripheral blood. The receptors come from an adult in good health. CDR3s include the opening cysteine and the closing phenylalanine or tryptophan.

J | V | CDR3
TRBJ2-3 | TRBV9 | CASSVSPPESTDTQYF
TRBJ1-6 | TRBV3-1/TRBV3-2 | CASSPQNYNSPLHF
TRBJ1-2 | TRBV7-9 | CASSPEGRDRITYGYTF
TRBJ1-2 | TRBV28 | CASSLWSGKLANYGYTF
TRBJ2-7 | TRBV25-1 | CASSEWGTGRLEQYF
TRBJ1-1 | TRBV12-3/TRBV12-4 | CASSFLGSEAFF
TRBJ2-3 | TRBV9 | CASSVEGYTDTQYF
TRBJ2-7 | TRBV21-1 | CASNWTTSYEQYF
TRBJ1-1 | TRBV12-3/TRBV12-4 | CASSLSGDTEAFF
TRBJ1-3 | TRBV7-9 | CASSLNVGLSGNTIYF
TRBJ1-1 | TRBV19 | CASRTGTATQAFF
TRBJ2-1 | TRBV4-2 | CASSQGLAAYNEQFF
TRBJ1-2 | TRBV28 | CASSLGRNYGYTF
TRBJ1-2 | TRBV11-2 | CASSLGPRGIRSSNYGYTF
TRBJ2-1 | TRBV7-8 | CASSLGVAGVDEQFF
TRBJ1-5 | TRBV5-1 | CASSPQGMDQPQHF
TRBJ2-7 | TRBV20-1 | CSARDALGQYF
TRBJ1-2 | TRBV6-6 | CASSYSTRGGSSTF
TRBJ1-2 | TRBV6-5 | CATSRTEANYGYTF
TRBJ2-2 | TRBV28 | CASSSGTGGPGELFF
TRBJ2-7 | TRBV4-1 | CANPPWGTYEQYF
TRBJ1-3 | TRBV7-9 | CASSLSDILGNTIYF
TRBJ1-2 | TRBV5-1 | CASSSTPQRQLNYGYTF
TRBJ2-2 | TRBV30 | CAWRGEFTGELFF
TRBJ2-4 | TRBV30 | CAWSEQILAKNIQYF
TRBJ2-5 | TRBV28 | CASSHELAGEYETQYF
TRBJ1-1 | TRBV2 | CASTGQGPNTEAFF
TRBJ1-4 | TRBV7-9 | CASSPSPRGLGEKLFF
TRBJ1-2 | TRBV19 | CASSISTFGGYTF
TRBJ1-3 | TRBV9 | CASSRPDLDTIYF
TRBJ2-2 | TRBV6-4 | CASSDRDTGELFF
TRBJ2-7 | TRBV18 | CASSPRGGRESYEQYF
TRBJ2-1 | TRBV6-5 | CASTRVGGRVEQFF
TRBJ2-2 | TRBV9 | CASSVEPGGPVGELFF
TRBJ1-1 | TRBV4-2 | CASSAGGTEAFF
TRBJ1-1 | TRBV6-6 | CASSWGQGNTEAFF
TRBJ1-5 | TRBV18 | CASSPLPVQETTRQPQHF
TRBJ2-7 | TRBV4-1 | CASSQAPGPEQYF
TRBJ1-1 | TRBV28 | CASRGAGRSTEAFF
TRBJ2-7 | TRBV5-1 | CASTNLGASSTYEQYF
TRBJ2-1 | TRBV10-3 | CAISEGVSYNEQFF
TRBJ2-2 | TRBV15 | CATSRIFTGELFF
TRBJ1-1 | TRBV4-3 | CASSALQGTEAFF
TRBJ1-1 | TRBV5-1 | CASSKGVNTEAFF
TRBJ2-3 | TRBV28 | CASSPTSWRGGTDTQYF
TRBJ1-1 | TRBV19 | CASSIGFGGPNTEAFF
TRBJ2-5 | TRBV6-5 | CASSYSGLAGGETQYF